This entry lists 27 T cell receptor beta chains sequenced from one sample in a study of T cells in Graves' hyperthyroidism and ophthalmopathy. Amplification of TCR beta CDR3 regions was performed using RNA transcripts as template. RT-PCR in the first round (using the HTBI primer set) targeted the TCR CDR3. TCRdb analysed the multiplex PCR reads with MiXCR anew, one entry per CDR3 protein. The sample holds roughly 710,000 distinct CDR3 sequences; 35% are singletons and the top ten take around 29%. The sample comprised blood. Source of these receptors: a middle-aged woman with Graves' hyperthyroidism.

This clonotype has only a few counts. The chain recombines TRBV10-3 with TRBJ1-4; TRBD1 matches at 7 bases. The junction had 7 bases not matched to a gene; V was cut back by 8 bases and J by 7 bases. Germline lookup yields CDR1 ENHRY and CDR2 SYGVKD. This CDR3 has 13 amino acids. The CDR3, as DNA: TGTGCCATCCGCACAGGGGCGGGTGAAAAACTGTTTTTT. It yields the protein CAIRTGAGEKLFF.

J is TRBJ1-4 and V is TRBV14; D not resolved. Trimming removed 0 bases from V and 7 bases from J, with 12 bases in between. Germline values: CDR1 SGHDN, CDR2 FVKESK. This CDR3 is built from 15 residues. The CDR3 spells CASSQDQRYSEKLFF. Here the CDR3 DNA reads TGTGCCAGCAGCCAAGATCAGAGGTACAGTGAAAAACTGTTTTTT. The full variable domain, rest sourced from reference TRBV14 and TRBJ1-4, is EAGVTQFPSHSVIEKGQTVTLRCDPISGHDNLYWYRRVMGKEIKFLLHFVKESKQDESGMPNNRFLAERTGGTYSTLKVQPAELEDSGVYFCASSQDQRYSEKLFFGSGTQLSVL.

This clonotype has more than one count but fewer than ten. V is TRBV7-2 and J is TRBJ2-2, with a weak D call TRBD1 (6 bases). Trimming stripped 0 bases from V and 6 bases from J, with 14 bases between. The CDR3 is 16 amino acids. CDR1 and CDR2 (germline): SGHTA, FQGNSA. CDR3 protein: CASSLAARGRAGELFF. DNA for the CDR3: TGTGCCAGCAGCTTAGCGGCCAGGGGAAGGGCCGGGGAGCTGTTTTTT.

This clonotype was found many times. The chain has TRBV9 and TRBJ1-4; 10 positions agree with TRBD1. V shed 4 bases, J shed 10 bases, and the junction held 7 bases outside the gene matches. This CDR3 is built from 14 residues. Looked up from germline, CDR1 is SGDLS and CDR2 is YYNGEE. The chain's CDR3 is CASSPTGGNGKLFF. The CDR3 DNA follows: TGTGCCAGCAGCCCGACAGGGGGCAACGGAAAACTGTTTTTT.

Ten or more counts support this clonotype. Written as DNA, the CDR3 is TGTGCCACAACTAGCGGTCCCGGGGAGACCCAGTACTTC. Encoded protein: CATTSGPGETQYF. The chain uses TRBV15 and TRBJ2-5; 8 bases agree with TRBD2. With 9 bases clipped from V and 5 bases from J, the junction kept 8 bases outside the gene matches. Germline V gene lookup returns CDR1 LNHNV and CDR2 YYDKDF (reference sequence). There are 13 residues in the CDR3.

This clonotype showed up many times. The chain is built from TRBV19 and TRBJ1-6; 11 bases are a match to TRBD1. Germline-derived CDR1 and CDR2 are LNHDA and SQIVND (reference sequence). The V and J ends lost 8 bases and 9 bases, in that order; junction bases with no gene match: 6. This CDR3 has 14 amino acids. The CDR3 is CASSWTGGFSPLHF. CDR3 bases: TGTGCCAGTTCCTGGACAGGGGGCTTTTCACCCCTCCACTTT.

The genes are TRBV7-9 and TRBJ1-4, with no clear D. Germline V CDR1 and CDR2: SEHNR, FQNEAQ (reference sequence). The CDR3 has 14 residues. V was pared by 2 bases and J by 8 bases, with 12 bases between. CDR3 amino acids: CASSLPGENEKLFF. CDR3 in DNA: TGTGCCAGCAGCTTACCCGGGGAGAACGAAAAACTGTTTTTT.

The chain combines TRBV4-1 with TRBJ1-2; D ambiguous. The CDR3 runs to 13 residues. V gave up 5 bases and J gave up 4 bases, with 11 bases separating them. CDR1 MGHRA and CDR2 YSYEKL come from the germline V gene. CDR3 nucleotides: TGCGCCAGCAGCTCTTACGGACCCTATGGCTACACCTTC. This encodes CASSSYGPYGYTF.

This clonotype was observed a handful of times. The chain combines TRBV9 with TRBJ1-5, with D perhaps matching TRBD1 (6 bases). V dropped 4 bases and J dropped 3 bases, with 14 bases sitting between them. Germline CDR1 is SGDLS and CDR2 is YYNGEE. This CDR3 comprises 15 residues. The CDR3 region is CASSPEGDNNQPQHF. The CDR3 nucleotides read TGTGCCAGCAGCCCCGAGGGGGATAACAATCAGCCCCAGCATTTT.

This chain links TRBV6-1 with TRBJ1-6; tentatively, D is TRBD1 (5 bases). The V and J ends lost 8 bases and 3 bases respectively, with 14 bases between them. The germline gives CDR1 MNHNS, CDR2 SASEGT. The CDR3 contains 15 residues. The CDR3 reads CASRDGYYYNSPLHF. The CDR3 DNA follows: TGTGCCAGCCGGGACGGATATTACTATAATTCACCCCTCCACTTT.

This clonotype was picked up a small number of times. This chain connects TRBV10-1 to TRBJ1-1, with D unclear. Germline CDR1 and CDR2: WNHNN and SYGVQD (reference sequence). CDR3 size: 14 residues. V gave up 6 bases and J gave up 0 bases, with 11 bases separating them. For the CDR3, the DNA is TGCGCCAGCAGCTCCGACCTCATGAACACTGAAGCTTTCTTT. Translated: CASSSDLMNTEAFF.

This clonotype was found a few times. The chain employs TRBV7-8 and TRBJ1-1; D is undetermined. The CDR3 totals 17 residues. Germline V CDR1 and CDR2: SGHVS, FQNEAQ. With 2 bases removed from V and 4 bases from J, the gap between germline ends came to 20 bases. Written as DNA, the CDR3 is TGTGCCAGCAGCTTACTGTCCGTTAATGATGGTTTCACTGAAGCTTTCTTT. Translated, it gives CASSLLSVNDGFTEAFF.

Comment on this clonotype: A single base separates this from a much larger clone, so it may be a read error. V usage is TRBV15 and J usage is TRBJ2-7; D unclear. The V gene's germline CDR1 is LNHNV and CDR2 YYDKDF (reference sequence). V was trimmed by 6 bases and J by 6 bases, leaving 18 bases between them. This CDR3 contains 14 residues. In DNA form, the CDR3 reads TGTGCCACCAGAAGTTTTCTTGGGGATTCCGAGCAGTACTTC. Translating gives CATRSFLGDSEQYF.

CDR3 DNA sequence: TGTGCCAGCAGCGGCGGGGGTCTTAGCAATCAGCCCCAGCATTTT. It encodes CASSGGGLSNQPQHF. This sequence joins TRBV2 and TRBJ1-5, with D possibly matching TRBD1 (5 bases). Germline V gene data show CDR1 as SNHLY and CDR2 as FYNNEI. V shed 6 bases and J shed 0 bases, with 12 bases lying between them. CDR3 size: 15 residues. The variable domain in full, with the rest retrieved from reference TRBV2 and TRBJ1-5, is EPEVTQTPSHQVTQMGQEVILRCVPISNHLYFYWYRQILGQKVEFLVSFYNNEISEKSEIFDDQFSVERPDGSNFTLKIRSTKLEDSAMYFCASSGGGLSNQPQHFGDGTRLSIL.

This sequence joins TRBV19 and TRBJ2-2; weak D call: TRBD2 (6 bases). Looked up from germline, CDR1 is LNHDA and CDR2 is SQIVND (reference sequence). V was trimmed by 3 bases and J by 7 bases, leaving 9 bases between them. CDR3 length: 13 residues. The CDR3 DNA reads TGTGCCAGTAGTATGGGGGACTTCGGGGAGCTGTTTTTT. It is translated as CASSMGDFGELFF.

This clonotype was detected many times. The V call is TRBV19, the J call TRBJ2-7, with 10 bases that match TRBD1. The germline gives CDR1 LNHDA, CDR2 SQIVND (reference sequence). The CDR3 loop spans 14 amino acids. The V and J ends lost 3 bases and 5 bases, in that order; junction bases with no gene match: 4. CDR3 DNA sequence: TGTGCCAGTAGTATTGGGACAGGGGAGCACGAGCAGTACTTC. This translates into CASSIGTGEHEQYF.

The chain recombines TRBV5-5 with TRBJ2-2, with D maybe TRBD1 (5 bases). CDR1 and CDR2 (germline): SGHKS, YYEKEE (reference sequence). CDR3 length equals 12 residues. V dropped 4 bases and J dropped 10 bases, with 11 bases sitting between them. The CDR3 loop is CASSQGGVELFF. The CDR3 nucleotides are TGTGCCAGCAGCCAGGGCGGCGTGGAGCTGTTTTTT.

This clonotype was detected a few times. The rearrangement links TRBV19 to TRBJ1-2; no clear D. This CDR3 is built from 14 residues. V was cut by 5 bases and J by 0 bases, with 10 bases left in between. Germline loops: CDR1 LNHDA, CDR2 SQIVND (reference sequence). The CDR3 reads CASSPRPANYGYTF. The CDR3 DNA sequence: TGTGCCAGTAGTCCTCGGCCGGCTAACTATGGCTACACCTTC.

This clonotype has more than one count but fewer than ten. This rearrangement joins TRBV16 to TRBJ1-2, with 8 bases matching TRBD1. Germline loops: CDR1 KGHSY, CDR2 FQNENV. Trimming at V came to 5 bases and at J to 6 bases, leaving 8 bases not matched to a gene. This CDR3 spans 14 amino acids. In nucleotides, the CDR3 is TGTGCCAGCAGCGTCCTACAGGGACAGGATGGCTACACCTTC. Translation gives CASSVLQGQDGYTF.

The chain couples TRBV10-2 to TRBJ2-7; 10 positions match TRBD1. Matching the DNA end better, TRBJ2-1 makes the J call doubtful. The CDR3 loop spans 14 amino acids. Looked up from germline, CDR1 is WSHSY and CDR2 is SAAADI. This chain's CDR3 is CASSADRGSDEQFF. Here the CDR3 DNA reads TGCGCCAGCAGTGCGGACAGGGGGTCAGATGAGCAGTTCTTC.

This clonotype was counted at least ten times. CDR3 loop: CASSPQGAGQPQHF. The CDR3 bases are TGCGCCAGCAGCCCACAGGGCGCCGGTCAGCCCCAGCATTTT. The chain uses TRBV5-1 and TRBJ1-5; maybe TRBD1 (6 bases). Germline lookup yields CDR1 SGHRS and CDR2 YFSETQ. The germline V and J ends were trimmed by 4 bases and 6 bases, with 14 bases remaining between them. This CDR3 has 14 residues.

This clonotype has ten or more counts. V gene TRBV19 combines with J gene TRBJ1-6; 7 bases are a match to TRBD1. Per germline, CDR1 LNHDA and CDR2 SQIVND (reference sequence). This CDR3 region has 13 residues. The V gene end was trimmed by 5 bases and the J gene end by 10 bases; junction bases not matched to a gene: 5. The CDR3 spells CASSYRGWSPLHF. CDR3 sequence (DNA): TGTGCCAGTAGTTACAGGGGATGGTCACCCCTCCACTTT. Full variable domain (outside the CDR3, taken from reference TRBV19 and TRBJ1-6): DGGITQSPKYLFRKEGQNVTLSCEQNLNHDAMYWYRQDPGQGLRLIYYSQIVNDFQKGDIAEGYSVSREKKESFPLTVTSAQKNPTAFYLCASSYRGWSPLHFGNGTRLTVT.

Here the CDR3 DNA reads TGTGCCACCAGTGAGTCCGGGAGAAGGGCGGCAGATACGCAGTATTTT. It is translated as CATSESGRRAADTQYF. V is TRBV24-1 and J is TRBJ1-5, with D possibly matching TRBD2 (6 bases). The end of the DNA fits TRBJ2-3 better, so the J call may be wrong. Germline values: CDR1 KGHDR, CDR2 SFDVKD. The CDR3 contains 16 residues.

This rearrangement joins TRBV7-6 to TRBJ1-5; a possible D gene is TRBD1 (6 bases). The CDR3 is made up of 19 amino acids. Germline lookup yields CDR1 SGHVS and CDR2 FNYEAQ. The V gene lost 4 bases and the J gene lost 3 bases, with 25 bases spanning the gap. In DNA form, the CDR3 reads TGTGCCAGCAGCTCAACCCCCGGGCAGGGGAGTTTGGTCAATCAGCCCCAGCATTTT. Residues: CASSSTPGQGSLVNQPQHF. Complete variable domain (other parts from reference TRBV7-6 and TRBJ1-5): GAGVSQSPRYKVTKRGQDVALRCDPISGHVSLYWYRQALGQGPEFLTYFNYEAQQDKSGLPNDRFSAERPEGSISTLTIQRTEQRDSAMYRCASSSTPGQGSLVNQPQHFGDGTRLSIL.

This clonotype was picked up many times. The CDR3 sequence: CASSQDGLNQPQHF. As DNA, the CDR3 is TGTGCCAGCAGCCAGGACGGATTAAATCAGCCCCAGCATTTT. The chain carries TRBV7-2 and TRBJ1-5, with D hard to call. Germline CDR1 is SGHTA and CDR2 is FQGNSA. Trimming left V 5 bases short and J 4 bases short, with 12 bases between. The CDR3 is 14 residues long.

The chain has TRBV28 and TRBJ1-1; D is unresolved. Trimming left V 5 bases short and J 3 bases short, with 10 bases between. CDR1 and CDR2 (germline): MDHEN, SYDVKM. The length of the CDR3 is 13 residues. DNA of the CDR3: TGTGCCAGCAGTATGTTGGTGGACACTGAAGCTTTCTTT. It codes for CASSMLVDTEAFF.

The J gene is TRBJ1-5, the V gene TRBV10-3; TRBD1 might be the D (5 bases). The germline V gene has CDR1 ENHRY and CDR2 SYGVKD. V shed 6 bases and J shed 7 bases, with 16 bases lying between them. This CDR3 spans 14 amino acids. CDR3 sequence (DNA): TGTGCCATCAGCCCTCGGGGCCCGAGACAGCCCCAGCATTTT. The encoded protein is CAISPRGPRQPQHF.